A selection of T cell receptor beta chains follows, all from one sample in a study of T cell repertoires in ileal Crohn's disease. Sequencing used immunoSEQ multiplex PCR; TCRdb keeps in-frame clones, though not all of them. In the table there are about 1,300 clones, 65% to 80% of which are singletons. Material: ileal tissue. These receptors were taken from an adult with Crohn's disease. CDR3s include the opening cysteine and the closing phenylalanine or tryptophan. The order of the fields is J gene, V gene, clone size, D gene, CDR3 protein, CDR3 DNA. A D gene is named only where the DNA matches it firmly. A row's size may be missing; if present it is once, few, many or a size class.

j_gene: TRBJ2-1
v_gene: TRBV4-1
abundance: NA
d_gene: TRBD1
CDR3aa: CASSQSSQGLNEQFF
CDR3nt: TGCGCCAGCAGCCAATCCTCACAGGGGTTGAATGAGCAGTTCTTC

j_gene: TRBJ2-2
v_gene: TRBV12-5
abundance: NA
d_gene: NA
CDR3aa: CASGFGAGELFF
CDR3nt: TGTGCTAGTGGTTTTGGTGCCGGGGAGCTGTTTTTT

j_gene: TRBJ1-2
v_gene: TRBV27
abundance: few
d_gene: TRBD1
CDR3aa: CASSYGQDRESYGYTF
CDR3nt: TGTGCCAGCAGTTACGGTCAGGACAGGGAATCCTATGGCTACACCTTC

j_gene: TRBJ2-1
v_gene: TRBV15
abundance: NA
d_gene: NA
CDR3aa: CATSRGVREQFF
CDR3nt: TGTGCCACCAGCAGAGGGGTGCGTGAGCAGTTCTTC

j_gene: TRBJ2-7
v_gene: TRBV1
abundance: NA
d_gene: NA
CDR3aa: CTSSQAGTPSSYEQYF
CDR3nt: TGCACCAGCAGCCAAGCCGGGACACCTAGCTCCTACGAGCAGTACTTC

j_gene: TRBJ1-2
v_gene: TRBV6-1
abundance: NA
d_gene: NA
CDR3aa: CASNEGIGYTF
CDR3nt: TGTGCCAGCAACGAGGGGATCGGCTACACCTTC

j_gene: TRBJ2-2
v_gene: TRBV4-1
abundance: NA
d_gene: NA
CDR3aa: CASSQAWGSTGELFF
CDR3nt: TGCGCCAGCAGCCAAGCGTGGGGAAGCACCGGGGAGCTGTTTTTT

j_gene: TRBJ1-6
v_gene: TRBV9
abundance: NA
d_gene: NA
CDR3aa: CASSVADGRSPLHF
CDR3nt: TGTGCCAGCAGCGTCGCTGACGGACGGTCACCCCTCCACTTT

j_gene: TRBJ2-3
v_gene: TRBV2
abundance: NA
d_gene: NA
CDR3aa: CASSEPIWVDTQYF
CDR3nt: TGTGCCAGCAGTGAACCGATATGGGTGGATACGCAGTATTTT

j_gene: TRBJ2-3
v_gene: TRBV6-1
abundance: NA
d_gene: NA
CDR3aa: CASSVGDSTDTQYF
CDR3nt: TGTGCCAGCAGTGTGGGGGACAGCACAGATACGCAGTATTTT

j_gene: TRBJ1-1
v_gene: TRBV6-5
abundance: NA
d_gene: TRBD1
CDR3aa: CASTGPGGFSEAFF
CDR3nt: TGTGCCAGCACCGGACCAGGGGGATTCTCTGAAGCTTTCTTT

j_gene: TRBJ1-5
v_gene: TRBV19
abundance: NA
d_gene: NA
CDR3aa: CASSIGGQPQHF
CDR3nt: TGTGCCAGTAGTATAGGAGGCCAGCCCCAGCATTTT

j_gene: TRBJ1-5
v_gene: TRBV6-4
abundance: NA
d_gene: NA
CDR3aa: CASSGEPLSNQPQHF
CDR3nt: TGTGCCAGCAGTGGGGAGCCCTTGAGCAATCAGCCCCAGCATTTT

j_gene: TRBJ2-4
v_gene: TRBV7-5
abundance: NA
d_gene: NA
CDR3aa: CASSFPAGYDKNIQYF
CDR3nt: TGTGCCAGCAGCTTCCCAGCGGGTTACGACAAAAACATTCAGTACTTC

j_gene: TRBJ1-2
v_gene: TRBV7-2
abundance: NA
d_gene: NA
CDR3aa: CASSLRSVSGYGYTF
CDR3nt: TGTGCCAGCAGCTTAAGGTCGGTATCCGGCTATGGCTACACCTTC

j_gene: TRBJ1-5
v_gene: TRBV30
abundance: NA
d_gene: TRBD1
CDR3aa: CAWSEAKGTAFYQPQHF
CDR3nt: TGTGCCTGGAGTGAAGCGAAAGGGACAGCCTTTTATCAGCCCCAGCATTTT

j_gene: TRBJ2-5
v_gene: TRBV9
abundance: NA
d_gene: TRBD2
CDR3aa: CASSYEAGGLGTQYF
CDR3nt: TGTGCCAGCAGCTATGAGGCGGGGGGGCTAGGGACCCAGTACTTC

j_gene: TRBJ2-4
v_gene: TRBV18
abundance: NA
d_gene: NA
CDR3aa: CASSPGDHIQYF
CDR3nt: TGTGCCAGCTCACCGGGCGACCACATTCAGTACTTC

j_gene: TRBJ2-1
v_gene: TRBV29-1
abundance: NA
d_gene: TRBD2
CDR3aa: CSVAILAGGLYNEQFF
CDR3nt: TGCAGCGTAGCCATTCTAGCGGGGGGTCTTTACAATGAGCAGTTCTTC

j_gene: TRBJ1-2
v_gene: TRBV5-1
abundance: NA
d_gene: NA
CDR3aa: CASSKDLEGYTF
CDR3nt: TGCGCCAGCAGCAAAGATTTAGAAGGCTACACCTTC

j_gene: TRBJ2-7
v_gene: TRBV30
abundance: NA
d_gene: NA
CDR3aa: CAWRDTYEQYF
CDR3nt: TGTGCCTGGAGGGACACCTACGAGCAGTACTTC

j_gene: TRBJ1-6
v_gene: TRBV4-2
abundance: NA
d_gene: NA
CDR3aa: CASSQGGPAPLHF
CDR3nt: TGTGCCAGCAGCCAAGGGGGCCCGGCACCCCTCCACTTT

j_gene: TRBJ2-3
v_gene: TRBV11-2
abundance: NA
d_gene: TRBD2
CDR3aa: CASSRTGGHQDTQYF
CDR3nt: TGTGCCAGCAGCCGTACGGGGGGGCATCAAGATACGCAGTATTTT

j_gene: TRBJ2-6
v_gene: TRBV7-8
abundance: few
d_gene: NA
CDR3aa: CASSSGANVLTF
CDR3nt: TGTGCCAGCAGCTCTGGGGCCAACGTCCTGACTTTC

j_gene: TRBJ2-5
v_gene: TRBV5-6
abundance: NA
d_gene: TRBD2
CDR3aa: CASSLSIPSGGRETQYF
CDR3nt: TGTGCCAGCAGCTTGAGCATTCCTAGCGGGGGACGTGAGACCCAGTACTTC

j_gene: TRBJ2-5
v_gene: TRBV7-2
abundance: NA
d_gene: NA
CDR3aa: CASSLTPWPQETQYF
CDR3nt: TGTGCCAGCAGCTTAACTCCTTGGCCCCAAGAGACCCAGTACTTC

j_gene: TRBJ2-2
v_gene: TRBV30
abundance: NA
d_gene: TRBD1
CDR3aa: CAWGTGPPTGELFF
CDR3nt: TGTGCCTGGGGGACAGGGCCACCCACCGGGGAGCTGTTTTTT

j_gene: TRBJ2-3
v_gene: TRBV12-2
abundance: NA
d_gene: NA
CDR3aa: CASRLSRRPLRDTQYF
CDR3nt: TGTGCAAGTCGCTTATCCCGGCGGCCCCTTCGAGATACGCAGTATTTT

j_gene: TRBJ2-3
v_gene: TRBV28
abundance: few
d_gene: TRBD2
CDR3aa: CAIRGGSGGTDTQYF
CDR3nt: TGTGCCATCCGGGGAGGAAGCGGGGGTACAGATACGCAGTATTTT

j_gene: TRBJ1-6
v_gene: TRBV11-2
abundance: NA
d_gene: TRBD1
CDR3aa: CASSRSGTGPTNNSPLHF
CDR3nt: TGTGCCAGCAGCCGATCCGGGACAGGGCCCACAAATAATTCACCCCTCCACTTT

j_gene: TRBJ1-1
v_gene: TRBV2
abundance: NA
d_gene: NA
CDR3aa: CASSEGSGMNTEAFF
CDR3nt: TGTGCCAGCAGTGAAGGGTCGGGGATGAACACTGAAGCTTTCTTT

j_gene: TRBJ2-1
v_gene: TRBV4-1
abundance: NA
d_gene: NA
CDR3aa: CASSPSGGTDNEQFF
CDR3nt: TGCGCCAGCAGCCCTTCAGGAGGTACAGACAATGAGCAGTTCTTC

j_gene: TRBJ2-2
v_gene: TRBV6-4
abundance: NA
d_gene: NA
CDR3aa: CASSPRGDRGLFF
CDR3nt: TGTGCCAGCTCCCCTAGGGGGGACCGCGGGCTGTTTTTT

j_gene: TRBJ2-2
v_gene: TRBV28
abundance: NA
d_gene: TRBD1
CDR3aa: CASRSGGTGELFF
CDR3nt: TGTGCCAGCAGATCAGGGGGCACCGGGGAGCTGTTTTTT

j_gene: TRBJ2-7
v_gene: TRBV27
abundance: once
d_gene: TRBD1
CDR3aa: CASSPTPLGQALSYEQYF
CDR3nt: TGTGCCAGCAGTCCTACCCCATTGGGACAGGCCCTCTCCTACGAGCAGTACTTC

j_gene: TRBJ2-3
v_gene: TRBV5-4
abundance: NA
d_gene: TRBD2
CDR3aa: CASSAWTSGGDTQYF
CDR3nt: TGTGCCAGCAGCGCCTGGACTAGCGGGGGAGATACGCAGTATTTT

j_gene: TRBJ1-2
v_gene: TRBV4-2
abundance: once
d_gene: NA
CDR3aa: CASSQERRGYGYTF
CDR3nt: TGTGCCAGCAGCCAAGAGCGGAGGGGCTATGGCTACACCTTC

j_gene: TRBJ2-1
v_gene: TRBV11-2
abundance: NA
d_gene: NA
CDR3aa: CASSPAGARNEQFF
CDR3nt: TGTGCCAGCAGCCCCGCGGGGGCCCGCAATGAGCAGTTCTTC

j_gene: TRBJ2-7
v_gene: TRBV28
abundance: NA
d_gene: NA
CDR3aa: CASSLILSYEQYF
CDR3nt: TGTGCCAGCAGTTTAATCCTTTCCTACGAGCAGTACTTC

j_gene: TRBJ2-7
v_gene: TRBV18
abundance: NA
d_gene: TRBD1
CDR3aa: CASSLGQSAYEQYF
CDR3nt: TGTGCCAGCTCACTGGGACAGTCCGCCTACGAGCAGTACTTC

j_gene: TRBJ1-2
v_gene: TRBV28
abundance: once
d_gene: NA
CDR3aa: CASSPQGYGYTF
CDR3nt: TGTGCCAGCAGCCCTCAGGGCTATGGCTACACCTTC